One and the same sample provided the 12 T cell receptor beta chains below, sequenced in a study of cytomegalovirus exposure and HLA in healthy donors. 13 Jbeta primers and 60 Vbeta primers were used for the PCR. Clones were sequenced by immunoSEQ multiplex PCR, and TCRdb holds only the in-frame ones, with some missing. Of roughly 110,000 clones listed, approximately 84% are singletons. Material: PBMCs. Receptors originate from a man aged 25-40 years in good health and CMV-seronegative.

This clone was counted once. At one of its ends the junction is not consistent with the germline gene, which may arise from a read error. The chain carries TRBV7-7 and TRBJ2-7; TRBD1 matches at 10 bases. The CDR3 consists of 14 residues. CDR1 is SSHAT and CDR2 is FNYEAQ in the germline V gene (reference sequence). The chain's CDR3 is CASSPGQGAYEQYF. The CDR3 DNA is TGTGCTAGCAGCCCCGGACAGGGGGCCTACGAGCAGTACTTC. The variable domain in full, completed from reference TRBV7-7 and TRBJ2-7, reads GAGVSQSPRYKVTKRGQDVTLRCDPISSHATLYWYQQALGQGPEFLTYFNYEAQPDKSGLPSDRFSAERPEGSISTLTIQRTEQRDSAMYRCASSPGQGAYEQYFGPGTRLTVT.

The chain carries TRBV6-1 and TRBJ2-3; TRBD2 aligns across 7 bases. After removal of 1 base from V and 2 bases from J, the junction contained 6 bases not matched to a gene. The germline gives CDR1 MNHNS, CDR2 SASEGT. This CDR3 spans 16 amino acids. CDR3 residues: CASSEGPAGVTDTQYF. The CDR3 nucleotides are TGTGCCAGCAGTGAAGGACCGGCGGGAGTCACAGATACGCAGTATTTT.

The genes are TRBV2 and TRBJ2-3; 7 bases fit TRBD2. This CDR3 is 15 amino acids long. Losses at the gene ends were 6 bases for V and 0 bases for J; bases not matched to a gene: 6. Germline V gene sequence: CDR1 SNHLY, CDR2 FYNNEI. CDR3 DNA sequence: TGTGCCAGCAGCACACTAGCGCCGAGCACAGATACGCAGTATTTT. Translated: CASSTLAPSTDTQYF.

In this sample, this clone turned up once. This sequence joins TRBV30 and TRBJ2-7; TRBD1 might be the D (6 bases). The CDR3 has 13 residues. Trimming took off 2 bases at V and 5 bases at J, with 13 bases between the two ends. Germline-derived CDR1 and CDR2 are GTSNPN and SVGIG (reference sequence). The CDR3 DNA reads TGTGCCTGGAGTTCCCAGACAGGCGACGAGCAGTACTTC. It is translated as CAWSSQTGDEQYF. The full variable domain, its missing parts supplied by reference TRBV30 and TRBJ2-7, is SQTIHQWPATLVQPVGSPLSLECTVEGTSNPNLYWYRQAAGRGLQLLFYSVGIGQISSEVPQNLSASRPQDRQFILSSKKLLLSDSGFYLCAWSSQTGDEQYFGPGTRLTVT.

V usage is TRBV29-1 and J usage is TRBJ2-1; no definite D call. Deletions cut 1 base from V and 9 bases from J, with 16 bases between. The CDR3 spans 14 residues. Germline CDR1 SQVTM, CDR2 ANQGSEA. Here the CDR3 reads CSVEGLGRDGEQFF. In nucleotides, the CDR3 is TGCAGCGTTGAAGGATTGGGCCGTGACGGTGAGCAGTTCTTC.

V and J are TRBV9 and TRBJ1-2; D is undetermined. V lost 2 bases, J lost 0 bases, and 5 bases lay in between. CDR1 SGDLS and CDR2 YYNGEE come from the germline V gene. This CDR3 comprises 13 residues. In DNA, the CDR3 is TGTGCCAGCAGCGTGGCATCTAACTATGGCTACACCTTC. It is translated as CASSVASNYGYTF.

The chain is built from TRBV9 and TRBJ1-5; D unclear. V lost 0 bases to trimming and J lost 2 bases, with 9 bases between them. The CDR3 covers 15 residues. Germline V CDR1 and CDR2: SGDLS, YYNGEE. For the CDR3, the DNA is TGTGCCAGCAGCGTAGGAGGGTCCGGCAATCAGCCCCAGCATTTT. Amino acids: CASSVGGSGNQPQHF.

The chain carries TRBV13 and TRBJ1-1; perhaps TRBD1 as D (6 bases). CDR1 is PRHDT, CDR2 FYEKMQ, per germline (reference sequence). The CDR3 has 14 residues. The V and J ends lost 10 bases and 1 base respectively, with 16 bases between them. Here the CDR3 reads CATHLGQKNTEAFF. Here the CDR3 DNA reads TGTGCCACCCACCTTGGACAGAAGAACACTGAAGCTTTCTTT.

The CDR3 region has the DNA TGTGCCAGCAGTGAGCGGGAGGCCTGGGATGAGCAGTTCTTC. Its protein is CASSEREAWDEQFF. The chain combines TRBV25-1 with TRBJ2-1, with 8 bases matching TRBD2. Per germline, CDR1 MGHDK and CDR2 SYGVNS. V shed 3 bases and J 8 bases; nucleotides not matched to a gene: 6. CDR3 length: 14 residues.

The genes are TRBV5-1 and TRBJ1-1, with D possibly TRBD1 on 6 matching bases. The germline V gene encodes CDR1 SGHRS and CDR2 YFSETQ. The ends were cut back, 4 bases at V and 6 bases at J, with 16 bases in the middle. The CDR3 is 14 amino acids. This chain's CDR3 is CASSPDAGAAEAFF. Written as DNA, the CDR3 is TGCGCCAGCAGCCCCGACGCGGGGGCGGCTGAAGCTTTCTTT.

This clone occurred once. As DNA, the CDR3 is TGCGCCAGCAGCTTGTTCTCGGATTCACCCCTCCACTTT. This translates into CASSLFSDSPLHF. The chain joins TRBV5-1 to TRBJ1-6; D not certain. V lost 1 base and J lost 8, with 7 bases in between. This CDR3 region has 13 residues. Germline V gives CDR1 SGHRS, CDR2 YFSETQ.

V usage is TRBV30 and J usage is TRBJ2-7; D is possibly TRBD2 (6 bases). V was shortened by 3 bases and J by 6 bases, with 12 bases between the two germline ends. The V gene's germline CDR1 is GTSNPN and CDR2 SVGIG (reference sequence). The CDR3 runs 12 residues. The CDR3 coding sequence is TGTGCCTGGAGCAAGCCCGGGGGCGAGCAGTACTTC. Amino acids: CAWSKPGGEQYF.